Included here is one T cell receptor beta chain sequence, with context. Sample-barcoded 5' priming and a J-beta primer mix drove a second PCR of about 6 to 12 cycles. TCRdb passed the 5' RACE reads through MiXCR, listing each CDR3 protein once. The sample gives about 1,400,000 distinct CDR3 sequences, about 40% of which show up once; approximately 7.9% is in the top ten. This CDR3 comprises 13 residues. This entry is derived from a study of blood T cells in healthy people across ages. This clonotype was sampled from a woman aged 18 to 35 in good health. The genes are TRBV12-3 or TRBV12-4 and TRBJ2-1; a weak D match, TRBD2 (6 bases). The J call is in doubt because the DNA end fits TRBJ2-7 better. The specimen was blood. The CDR3 protein is CASSPAGYNEQYF. CDR3 sequence (DNA): TGTGCCAGCAGTCCCGCGGGGTACAATGAGCAGTACTTC.